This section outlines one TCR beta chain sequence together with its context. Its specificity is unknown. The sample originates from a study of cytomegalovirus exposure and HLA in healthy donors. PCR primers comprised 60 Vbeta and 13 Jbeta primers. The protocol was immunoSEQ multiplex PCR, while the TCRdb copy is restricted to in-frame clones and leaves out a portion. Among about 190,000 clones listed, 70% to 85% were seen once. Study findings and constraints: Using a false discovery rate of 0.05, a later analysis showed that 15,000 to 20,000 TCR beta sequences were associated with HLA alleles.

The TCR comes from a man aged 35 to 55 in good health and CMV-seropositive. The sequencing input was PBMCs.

CDR3 DNA: TGTGCCAGCAGCTTAGAGAGGTACTCTGGGGCCAACGTCCTGACTTTC. Translated: CASSLERYSGANVLTF. V usage is TRBV7-6 and J usage is TRBJ2-6; D is unclear. The CDR3 totals 16 residues. Trimming took off 1 base at V and 0 bases at J, with 7 bases between the two ends. Germline values: CDR1 SGHVS, CDR2 FNYEAQ.